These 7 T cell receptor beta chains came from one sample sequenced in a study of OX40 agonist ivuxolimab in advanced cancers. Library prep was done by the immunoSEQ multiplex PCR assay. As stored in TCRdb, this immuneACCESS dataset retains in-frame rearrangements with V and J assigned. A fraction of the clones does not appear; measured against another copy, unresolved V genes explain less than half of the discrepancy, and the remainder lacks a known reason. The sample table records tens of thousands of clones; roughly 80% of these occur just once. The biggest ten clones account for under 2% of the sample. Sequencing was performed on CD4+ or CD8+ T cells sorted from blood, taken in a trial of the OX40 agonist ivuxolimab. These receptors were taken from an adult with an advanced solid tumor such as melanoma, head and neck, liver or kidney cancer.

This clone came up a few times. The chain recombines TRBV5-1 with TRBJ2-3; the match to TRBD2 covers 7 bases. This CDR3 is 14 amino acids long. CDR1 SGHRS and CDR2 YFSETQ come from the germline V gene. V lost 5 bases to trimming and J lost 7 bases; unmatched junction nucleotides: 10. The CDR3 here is CASSGAGAPYTQYF. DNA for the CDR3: TGCGCCAGCAGTGGCGCGGGAGCTCCCTATACGCAGTATTTT.

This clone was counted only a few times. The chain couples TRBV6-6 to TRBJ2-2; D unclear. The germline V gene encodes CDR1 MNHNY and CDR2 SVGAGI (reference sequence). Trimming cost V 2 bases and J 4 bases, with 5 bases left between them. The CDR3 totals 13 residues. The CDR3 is CASSYRGTGELFF. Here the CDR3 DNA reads TGTGCCAGCAGTTACCGAGGCACCGGGGAGCTGTTTTTT.

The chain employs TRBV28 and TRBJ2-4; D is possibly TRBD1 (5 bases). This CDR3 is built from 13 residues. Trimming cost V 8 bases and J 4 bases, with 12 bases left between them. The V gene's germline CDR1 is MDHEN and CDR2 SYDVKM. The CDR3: CASHDRVKNIQYF. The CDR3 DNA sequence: TGTGCCAGCCACGACAGAGTTAAAAACATTCAGTACTTC.

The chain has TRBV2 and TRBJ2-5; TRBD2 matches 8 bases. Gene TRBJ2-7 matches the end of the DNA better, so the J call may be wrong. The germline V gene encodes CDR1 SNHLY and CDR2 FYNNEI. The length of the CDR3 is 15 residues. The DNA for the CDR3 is TGTGCCAGCAGTGAAATAGCGGGAAAGCAGAACGAGCAGTACTTC. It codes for CASSEIAGKQNEQYF.

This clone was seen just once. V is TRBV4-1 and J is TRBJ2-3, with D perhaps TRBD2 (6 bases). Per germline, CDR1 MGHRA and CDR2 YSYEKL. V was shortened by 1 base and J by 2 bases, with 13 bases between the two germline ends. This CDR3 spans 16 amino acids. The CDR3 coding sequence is TGCGCCAGCAGCCAAGGGACTAATTTTTACACAGATACGCAGTATTTT. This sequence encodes CASSQGTNFYTDTQYF.

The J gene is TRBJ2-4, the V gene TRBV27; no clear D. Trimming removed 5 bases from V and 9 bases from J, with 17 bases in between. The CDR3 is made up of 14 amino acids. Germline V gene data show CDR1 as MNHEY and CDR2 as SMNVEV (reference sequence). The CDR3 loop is CASSPRTANGIQYF. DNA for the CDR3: TGTGCCAGCAGTCCCAGGACCGCCAATGGCATTCAGTACTTC.

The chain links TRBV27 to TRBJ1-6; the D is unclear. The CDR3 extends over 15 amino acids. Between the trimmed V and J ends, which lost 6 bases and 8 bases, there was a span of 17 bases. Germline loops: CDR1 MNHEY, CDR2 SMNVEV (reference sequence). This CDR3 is CASSPGVGRDSPLHF. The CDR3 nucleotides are TGTGCCAGCAGCCCGGGTGTAGGTCGGGATTCACCCCTCCACTTT.